This T cell receptor (beta chain) was captured by sequencing in a study of response to subunit inactivated influenza vaccine. Overall study findings and caveats: Few additional T cells are recruited per seasonal influenza vaccination, authors suggested.

Only a few counts were recorded for this clonotype. The antigen remains unidentified. Germline CDR1 reads ENHRY; CDR2 reads SYGVKD. The CDR3 runs 16 residues. With 7 bases clipped from V and 3 bases from J, the junction kept 7 bases outside the gene matches. TCRdb recomputed calls from the RT-PCR reads with MiXCR, one row per CDR3 protein. The profile covers over 150,000 distinct CDR3 sequences, with around 11% appearing a single time and 35% to 40% taken by the ten largest. This sample comprised CD8+ T cells sorted from PBMCs, obtained less than 25 months after vaccination. The origin of this receptor is a man in his fifties or sixties who received an inactivated influenza vaccine. V is TRBV10-3 and J is TRBJ2-1; 12 bases map to TRBD2. CDR3 bases: TGTGCCATCAATGCGCTAGCGGGGGGGAACTACAATGAGCAGTTCTTC. Amino acid sequence: CAINALAGGNYNEQFF.